The 9 T cell receptor beta chains below all came from one sample that was sequenced in a study of response to subunit inactivated influenza vaccine. TCRdb recomputed calls from the RT-PCR reads with MiXCR, one row per CDR3 protein. Here the sample spans roughly 760,000 distinct CDR3 sequences, roughly 20% being singletons. The sample in question was PBMCs from blood, obtained more than 4 days after vaccination. The receptors derive from a man over 45 who received an inactivated influenza vaccine.

This rearrangement joins TRBV11-2 to TRBJ2-5, with no clear D. V lost 4 bases and J 0 bases, leaving 12 bases between the germline ends. The CDR3 runs to 15 residues. Looked up from germline, CDR1 is SGHAT and CDR2 is FQNNGV. The CDR3, as DNA: TGTGCCAGCAGCTCGGACGGCCTGTACCAAGAGACCCAGTACTTC. Translation: CASSSDGLYQETQYF.

The chain carries TRBV29-1 and TRBJ1-2, with D possibly TRBD1 on 5 matching bases. The germline V gene encodes CDR1 SQVTM and CDR2 ANQGSEA. V gave up 4 bases and J gave up 7 bases, with 16 bases separating them. The CDR3 covers 13 residues. CDR3 in amino acids: CSVGTRGILGYTF. The CDR3, as DNA: TGCAGCGTTGGAACCCGGGGGATCCTTGGCTACACCTTC.

The chain employs TRBV20-1 and TRBJ2-3; tentatively, D is TRBD1 (5 bases). The CDR3 sequence is 15 residues long. V was pared by 0 bases and J by 2 bases, with 12 bases between. CDR1 DFQATT and CDR2 SNEGSKA come from the germline V gene (reference sequence). The CDR3 nucleotides are TGCAGTGCTAGAGATACGAAGGACAACACAGATACGCAGTATTTT. Translated: CSARDTKDNTDTQYF.

This clonotype was observed a handful of times. The rearrangement links TRBV7-2 to TRBJ1-1; D not resolved. CDR1 SGHTA and CDR2 FQGNSA come from the germline V gene. The CDR3 is made up of 13 amino acids. V gave up 0 bases and J gave up 7 bases, with 9 bases separating them. The CDR3 sequence is CASSLAAGFEAFF. Here the CDR3 DNA reads TGTGCCAGCAGCTTAGCCGCGGGTTTTGAAGCTTTCTTT.

The chain is built from TRBV20-1 and TRBJ2-7; TRBD2 matches at 7 bases. With 3 bases clipped from V and 3 bases from J, the junction kept 5 bases outside the gene matches. The CDR3 loop spans 13 amino acids. In germline, CDR1 is DFQATT, CDR2 SNEGSKA (reference sequence). The CDR3 DNA reads as TGCAGTGCTAGTGACGGGGGGAACTACGAGCAGTACTTC. Amino acid sequence: CSASDGGNYEQYF.

There are a few counts of this clonotype. This chain links TRBV4-3 with TRBJ2-3; TRBD2 agrees at 7 bases. The CDR3 contains 15 residues. J was trimmed by 0 bases and V by 4 bases; bases with no gene match: 4. Germline V lookup: CDR1 LGHNA, CDR2 YSLEER. CDR3 in DNA: TGCGCCAGCAGCCTACTAGCGTCTAGCACAGATACGCAGTATTTT. Translation gives CASSLLASSTDTQYF.

This clonotype came up many times. The chain has TRBV20-1 and TRBJ2-5; 9 bases agree with TRBD1. Germline loops: CDR1 DFQATT, CDR2 SNEGSKA (reference sequence). The CDR3 extends over 14 amino acids. J gave up 4 bases and V 6 bases, and 9 bases lay outside the gene matches. The CDR3 spells CSARGDRVVETQYF. The CDR3 region has the DNA TGCAGTGCGCGAGGGGACAGGGTGGTAGAGACCCAGTACTTC.

This chain uses TRBV20-1 with TRBJ2-7; no clear D gene. Germline assignment: CDR1 DFQATT and CDR2 SNEGSKA (reference sequence). CDR3 size: 14 residues. V was clipped by 0 bases and J by 0 bases, with 9 bases between them. Here the CDR3 reads CSARDYQSSYEQYF. The DNA of the CDR3 is TGCAGTGCTAGAGACTACCAGAGCTCCTACGAGCAGTACTTC.

The genes are TRBV3-2 and TRBJ2-7; the table's D call, TRBD2, was not checked against the DNA. TRBV3-2 constitutes a pseudogene. This CDR3 has 18 amino acids. CDR3: CACSPPLGGGISSYEQYF. In DNA, the CDR3 is TGTGCCTGCAGTCCACCCTTAGGGGGAGGGATTAGTTCCTACGAGCAGTACTTC.